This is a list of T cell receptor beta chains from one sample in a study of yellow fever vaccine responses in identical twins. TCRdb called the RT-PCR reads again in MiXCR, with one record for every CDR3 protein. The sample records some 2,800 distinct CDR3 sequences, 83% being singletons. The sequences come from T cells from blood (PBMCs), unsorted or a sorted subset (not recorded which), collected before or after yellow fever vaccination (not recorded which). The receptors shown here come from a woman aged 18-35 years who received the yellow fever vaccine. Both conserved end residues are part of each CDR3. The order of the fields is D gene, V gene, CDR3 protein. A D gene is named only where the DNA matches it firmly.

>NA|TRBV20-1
CSAQARIQETQYF
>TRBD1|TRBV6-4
CASSEGRGNEQFF
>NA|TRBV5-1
CASSPEVVLGETQYF
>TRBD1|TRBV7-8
CASSLAYRGRNGELFF
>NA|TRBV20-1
CSAWGSNYGYTF
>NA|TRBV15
CATSRLGESSSYEQYF
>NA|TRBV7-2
CASSSRAGTGEKLFF
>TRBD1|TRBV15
CATSTGQGGLYEQYF
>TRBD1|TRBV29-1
CSAPGTGDTDTQYF
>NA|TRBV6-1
CASSLFAGYEQYF
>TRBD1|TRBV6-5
CASSYYDRDYEQYF
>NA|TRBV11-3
CASSLAHLNYEQYF
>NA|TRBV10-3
CAVSTHGMNTEAFF
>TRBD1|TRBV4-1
CASSRQGVGTDTQYF
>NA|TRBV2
CASSRTTDTQYF
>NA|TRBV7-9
CASSFGWDVHEQYF
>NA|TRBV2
CASSEFRGVSPSTDTQYF
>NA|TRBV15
CATSRDGGGNTEAFF
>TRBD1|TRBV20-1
CSANRGQHEQFF
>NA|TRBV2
CASSLQQLQETQYF